The table lists the clone carrying this TCR beta chain with many counts. Its antigen is not identified. In the library, individual cDNA molecules carried attached unique molecular identifiers. TCRdb recomputed calls from the 5' RACE reads with MiXCR, one row per CDR3 protein. Of around 71,000 distinct CDR3 sequences in the sample, less than 12% were seen once. The data belong to a study of early T cells in non-severe SARS-CoV-2 infection. Overall study: Chains stayed unpaired after sequencing of bulk RNA from unsorted whole blood. Study outcomes and limitations: Matching against VDJdb likely underestimated virus-specific expansions, favoring anti-spike CD8.

Trimming took 2 bases from V and 3 from J, leaving 10 bases between them. Germline V gives CDR1 SGHDN, CDR2 FVKESK. The CDR3 loop spans 14 amino acids. This sample comprised whole blood, obtained at baseline. This chain uses TRBV14 with TRBJ1-2, with unresolved D. The sequence came from an adult who was a healthcare worker with PCR-confirmed SARS-CoV-2 infection or an uninfected control (not recorded which). The CDR3 loop is CASSQPRGDYGYTF. The CDR3 region has the DNA TGTGCCAGCAGCCAACCCCGGGGAGACTATGGCTACACCTTC.